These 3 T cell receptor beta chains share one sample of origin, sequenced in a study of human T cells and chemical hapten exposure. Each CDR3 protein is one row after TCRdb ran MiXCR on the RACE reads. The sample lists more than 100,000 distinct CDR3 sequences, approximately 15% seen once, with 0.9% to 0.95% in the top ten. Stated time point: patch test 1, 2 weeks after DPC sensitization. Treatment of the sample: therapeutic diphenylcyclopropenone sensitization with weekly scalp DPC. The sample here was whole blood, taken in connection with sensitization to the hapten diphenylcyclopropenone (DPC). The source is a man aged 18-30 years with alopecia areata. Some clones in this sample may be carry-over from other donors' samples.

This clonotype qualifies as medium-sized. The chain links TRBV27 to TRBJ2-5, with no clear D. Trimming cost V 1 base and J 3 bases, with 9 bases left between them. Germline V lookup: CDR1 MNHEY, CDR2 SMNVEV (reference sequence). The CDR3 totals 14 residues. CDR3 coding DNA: TGTGCCAGCAGTTTATGGGGAAAAGAAGAGACCCAGTACTTC. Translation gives CASSLWGKEETQYF.

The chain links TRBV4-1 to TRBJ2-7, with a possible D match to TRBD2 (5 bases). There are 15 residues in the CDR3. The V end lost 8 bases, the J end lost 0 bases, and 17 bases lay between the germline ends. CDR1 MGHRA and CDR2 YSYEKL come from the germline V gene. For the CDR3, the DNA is TGCGCCAGCGGCGGAGGAAAGGGTAACTCCTACGAGCAGTACTTC. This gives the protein CASGGGKGNSYEQYF.

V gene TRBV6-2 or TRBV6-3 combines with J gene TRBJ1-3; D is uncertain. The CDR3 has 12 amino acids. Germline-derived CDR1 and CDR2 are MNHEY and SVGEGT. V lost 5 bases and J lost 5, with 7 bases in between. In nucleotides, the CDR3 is TGTGCCAGCAGTCCGACTCGAAACACCATATATTTT. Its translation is CASSPTRNTIYF.